This TCR beta chain comes out of a study of T cells in localized non-small cell lung cancer (dated by TCRdb to about 2020). In terms of the full investigation: Comparing tumors with uninvolved tumor-adjacent lungs, the study looked at the T cell repertoires of 236 patients with early-stage NSCLC. The cohort comprised 236 treatment-naïve NSCLC patients with resected, localized lung tumors. The mean age of the NSCLC patients was roughly 70 years, with 120 to 150 men and 95 to 110 women.

Comment on this clone: What antigen it recognizes has not been identified. Base qualities are not at hand, and no much larger clone is one base apart.

Overall study results and their limits: Because multi-region tumor sequencing was not performed, intratumor heterogeneity could not be ruled out. Uninvolved tumor-adjacent lung showed the highest T cell clonality, higher than tumor, which suggests more focused antigenic responses in the adjacent lung. Because the study design was exploratory, TCR variables were selected using unadjusted p-values without false-discovery rate correction. A median of approximately 55 of the top 100 tumor clones were detected in paired uninvolved adjacent lung, and some 29 of these tumor clones were also found among the top 100 clones of the paired uninvolved adjacent lung. Longer overall survival was associated with higher blood T cell density, whereas shorter survival was associated with higher adjacent-lung clonality.

TCR beta CDR3 regions were sequenced from DNA using the immunoSEQ Assay. The study's own analysis went as follows. T cell density was computed as TCR beta template counts normalized to usable DNA estimated by amplifying housekeeping genes. Using the preseqR package, richness was estimated by extrapolating to 120,000 templates for tissue samples and 400,000 templates for PBMC samples. Clonality was calculated as one minus Pielou's evenness. Tissue-enriched TCRs were identified through differential abundance testing performed on productive amino-acid clonotypes, with a minimum total count of 5 and an alpha of 0.1. The Jaccard Index and the Morisita Overlap Index were used to quantify repertoire overlap between compartments. GLIPH grouped TCR beta CDR3s together with public tetramer-defined viral CDR3s, and a viral motif had to include at least three viral sequences and also show V-gene enrichment. TCRdb took this table from immuneACCESS and kept in-frame rearrangements with V and J called. Such tables lack part of the clones; where checked against another copy, unresolved V genes explain under half of the gap, and the rest is unexplained. V and J calls and clone size are those listed in that table; D and trimming were worked out from the DNA. The sample table records roughly 20,000 clones; around 90% of these occur just once. The top ten hold 13% of the sample.

At diagnosis, peripheral blood, uninvolved tumor-adjacent lung and tumor were collected and were preserved as a mix of fresh-frozen and FFPE material. For TCR repertoire profiling, the blood samples were analyzed as peripheral blood mononuclear cells. This clonotype was sampled from a male donor older than 55 with stage I lung adenocarcinoma. Sample: peripheral blood, taken before any cancer treatment.

The CDR3: CASSLRGRASSYNEQFF. The DNA sequence follows: TGTGCCAGCTCCCTTAGGGGCCGGGCTAGCTCCTACAATGAGCAGTTCTTC. The chain joins TRBV5-3 to TRBJ2-1; possibly the D gene is TRBD1, per 5 matching bases. TRBV5-3 is an ORF; its function is uncertain. Measured from the cysteine to the phenylalanine, the CDR3 is 17 residues long. The retained sequence is limited to the CDR3, 51 bases, with the frame set at the first base. The V and J ends are trimmed by 8 bases and 0 bases, leaving 21 bases between them.